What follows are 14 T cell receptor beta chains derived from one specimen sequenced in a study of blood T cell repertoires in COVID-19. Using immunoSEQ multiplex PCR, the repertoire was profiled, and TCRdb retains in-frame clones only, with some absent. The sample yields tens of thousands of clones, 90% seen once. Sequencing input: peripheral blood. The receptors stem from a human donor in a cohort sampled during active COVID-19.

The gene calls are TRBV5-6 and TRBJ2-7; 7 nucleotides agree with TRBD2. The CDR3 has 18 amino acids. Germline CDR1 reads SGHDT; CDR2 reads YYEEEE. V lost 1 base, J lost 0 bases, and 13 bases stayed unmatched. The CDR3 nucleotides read TGTGCCAGCAGCTTGTTTAACGGGAGGTCGCGAATCTCCTACGAGCAGTACTTC. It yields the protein CASSLFNGRSRISYEQYF.

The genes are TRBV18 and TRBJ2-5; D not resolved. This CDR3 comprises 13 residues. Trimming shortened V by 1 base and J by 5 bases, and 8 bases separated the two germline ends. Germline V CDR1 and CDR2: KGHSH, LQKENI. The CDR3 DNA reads TGTGCCAGCTCACCACGCGCGGAGGAGACCCAGTACTTC. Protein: CASSPRAEETQYF.

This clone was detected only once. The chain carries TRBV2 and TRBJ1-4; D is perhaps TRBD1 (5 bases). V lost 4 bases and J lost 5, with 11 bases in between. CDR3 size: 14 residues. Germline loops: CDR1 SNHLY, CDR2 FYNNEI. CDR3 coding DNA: TGTGCCAGCAGTGTTCAGGGAGGGAATGAAAAACTGTTTTTT. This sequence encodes CASSVQGGNEKLFF.

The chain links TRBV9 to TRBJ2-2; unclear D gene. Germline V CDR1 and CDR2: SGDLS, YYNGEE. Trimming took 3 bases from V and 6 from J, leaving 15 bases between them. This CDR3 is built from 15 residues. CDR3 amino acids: CASSAAASFPGELFF. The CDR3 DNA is TGTGCCAGCAGCGCCGCCGCCAGTTTCCCCGGGGAGCTGTTTTTT.

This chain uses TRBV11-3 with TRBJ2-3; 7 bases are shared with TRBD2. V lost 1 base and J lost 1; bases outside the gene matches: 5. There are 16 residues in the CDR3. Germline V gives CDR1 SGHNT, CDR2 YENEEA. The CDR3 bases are TGTGCCAGCAGCTTAGGAGGGAGGGGCGGCACAGATACGCAGTATTTT. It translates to CASSLGGRGGTDTQYF. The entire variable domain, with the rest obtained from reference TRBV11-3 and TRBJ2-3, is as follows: EAGVVQSPRYKIIEKKQPVAFWCNPISGHNTLYWYLQNLGQGPELLIRYENEEAVDDSQLPKDRFSAERLKGVDSTLKIQPAELGDSAVYLCASSLGGRGGTDTQYFGPGTRLTVL.

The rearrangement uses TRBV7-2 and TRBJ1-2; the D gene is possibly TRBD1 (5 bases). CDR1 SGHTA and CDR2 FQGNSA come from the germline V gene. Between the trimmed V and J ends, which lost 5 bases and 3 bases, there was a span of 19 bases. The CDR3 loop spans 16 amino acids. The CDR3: CASSPSPGSLDYGYTF. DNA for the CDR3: TGTGCCAGCAGCCCAAGTCCAGGGTCGTTGGACTATGGCTACACCTTC. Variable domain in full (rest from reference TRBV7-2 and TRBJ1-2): GAGVSQSPSNKVTEKGKDVELRCDPISGHTALYWYRQSLGQGLEFLIYFQGNSAPDKSGLPSDRFSAERTGGSVSTLTIQRTQQEDSAVYLCASSPSPGSLDYGYTFGSGTRLTVV.

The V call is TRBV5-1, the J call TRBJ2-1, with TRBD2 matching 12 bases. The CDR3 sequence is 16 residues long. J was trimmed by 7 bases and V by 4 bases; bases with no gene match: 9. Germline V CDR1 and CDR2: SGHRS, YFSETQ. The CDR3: CASSPLAGGPGNEQFF. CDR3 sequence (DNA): TGCGCCAGCAGCCCCCTAGCGGGAGGGCCTGGTAATGAGCAGTTCTTC.

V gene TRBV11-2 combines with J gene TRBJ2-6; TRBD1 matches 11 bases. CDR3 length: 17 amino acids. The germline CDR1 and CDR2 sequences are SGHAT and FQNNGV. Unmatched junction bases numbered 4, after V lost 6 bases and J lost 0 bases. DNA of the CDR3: TGTGCCAGCAGTGCCGGGACAGGGGGCTCTGGGGCCAACGTCCTGACTTTC. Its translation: CASSAGTGGSGANVLTF.

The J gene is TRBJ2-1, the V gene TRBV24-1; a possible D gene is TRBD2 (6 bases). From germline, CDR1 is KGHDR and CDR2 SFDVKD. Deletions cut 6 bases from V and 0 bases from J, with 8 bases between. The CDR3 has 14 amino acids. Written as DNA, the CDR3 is TGTGCCACCAGTCCAGCGGGCTCCTACAATGAGCAGTTCTTC. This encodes CATSPAGSYNEQFF.

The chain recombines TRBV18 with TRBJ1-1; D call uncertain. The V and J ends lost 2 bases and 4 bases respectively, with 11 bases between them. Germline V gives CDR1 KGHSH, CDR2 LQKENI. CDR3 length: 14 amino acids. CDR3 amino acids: CASSPEVRGTEAFF. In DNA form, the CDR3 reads TGTGCCAGCTCACCAGAGGTGCGGGGCACTGAAGCTTTCTTT.

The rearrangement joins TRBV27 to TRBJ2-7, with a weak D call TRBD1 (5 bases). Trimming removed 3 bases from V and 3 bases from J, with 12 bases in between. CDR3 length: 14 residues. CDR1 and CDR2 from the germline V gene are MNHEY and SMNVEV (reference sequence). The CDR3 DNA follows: TGTGCCAGCAGTTTCAGGGCTTTCTACTACGAGCAGTACTTC. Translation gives CASSFRAFYYEQYF.

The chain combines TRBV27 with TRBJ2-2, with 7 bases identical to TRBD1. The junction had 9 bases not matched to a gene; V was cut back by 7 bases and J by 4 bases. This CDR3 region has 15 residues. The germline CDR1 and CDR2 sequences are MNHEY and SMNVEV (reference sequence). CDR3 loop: CASKVGGAVTGELFF. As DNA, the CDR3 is TGTGCCAGCAAGGTAGGGGGCGCAGTCACCGGGGAGCTGTTTTTT.

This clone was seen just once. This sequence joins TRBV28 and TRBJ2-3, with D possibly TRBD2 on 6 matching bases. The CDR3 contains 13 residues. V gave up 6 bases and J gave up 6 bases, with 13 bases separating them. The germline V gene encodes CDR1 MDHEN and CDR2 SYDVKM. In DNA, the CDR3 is TGTGCCAGCAGGGGACTCCCACGGGATACGCAGTATTTT. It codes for CASRGLPRDTQYF.

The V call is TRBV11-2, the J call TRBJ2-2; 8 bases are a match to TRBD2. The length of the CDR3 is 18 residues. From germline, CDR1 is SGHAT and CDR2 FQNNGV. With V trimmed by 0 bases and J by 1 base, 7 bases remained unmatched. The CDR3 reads CASSLDRRLAGNTGELFF. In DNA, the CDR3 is TGTGCCAGCAGCTTAGATCGGCGTCTAGCGGGGAACACCGGGGAGCTGTTTTTT.